A selection of T cell receptor beta chains follows, all from one sample in a study of cytomegalovirus exposure and HLA in healthy donors. Only in-frame clones appear in the TCRdb table, and some are missing; sequencing was by immunoSEQ multiplex PCR. The sample lists about 120,000 clones, about 86% occurring once. The sequencing sample was made of PBMCs. All receptors derive from a woman aged 40-49 years in good health and CMV-seronegative. Each CDR3 is given with its conserved first and last residue. Each record gives: J gene, clone size, D gene, V gene, CDR3 protein, CDR3 DNA. D genes are given only for firm matches. Clone size is stated in some rows and not others, as once, few, many or a class when expanded.

TRBJ2-1	-	TRBD2	TRBV4-3	CASSQDRGLAAYNEQFF	TGCGCCAGCAGCCAAGATAGGGGACTAGCGGCCTACAATGAGCAGTTCTTC
TRBJ2-6	-	-	TRBV27	CASSWRGQPSGANVLTF	TGTGCCAGCAGTTGGAGGGGACAGCCCTCTGGGGCCAACGTCCTGACTTTC
TRBJ2-3	-	TRBD2	TRBV10-1	CASSASSGITDTQYF	TGCGCCAGCAGTGCCTCCAGCGGGATCACAGATACGCAGTATTTT
TRBJ2-1	-	-	TRBV11-2	CASSLVGGRYNEQFF	TGTGCCAGCAGCTTAGTGGGGGGGCGGTACAATGAGCAGTTCTTC
TRBJ1-2	-	-	TRBV19	CASRLTDRRHGGYTF	TGTGCCAGTAGATTAACAGACAGGCGACATGGTGGCTACACCTTC
TRBJ2-7	once	-	TRBV4-2	CASSQGRSRASYEQYF	TGTGCCAGCAGCCAAGGGAGGAGCCGGGCGAGCTACGAGCAGTACTTC
TRBJ1-5	-	TRBD1	TRBV27	CASSPGQGANQPQHF	TGTGCCAGCAGCCCCGGACAGGGAGCAAATCAGCCCCAGCATTTT
TRBJ2-7	-	-	TRBV7-9	CASSPRTSLFEQYF	TGTGCCAGCAGTCCAAGGACTTCCCTGTTCGAGCAGTACTTC
TRBJ2-2	-	TRBD2	TRBV29-1	CSVRRGSKGIGELFF	TGCAGCGTCCGGCGGGGGTCTAAAGGTATCGGGGAGCTGTTTTTT
TRBJ2-1	-	-	TRBV5-1	CASRNRQDSYNEQFF	TGCGCCAGCAGGAATCGACAGGATTCCTACAATGAGCAGTTCTTC
TRBJ2-3	-	TRBD2	TRBV10-1	CASSLSGSSTDTQYF	TGCGCCAGCAGCCTAAGCGGGAGCAGCACAGATACGCAGTATTTT
TRBJ2-1	-	TRBD2	TRBV7-2	CASSPQGSSGGEQFF	TGTGCCAGCAGCCCACAAGGGTCTAGCGGGGGGGAACAGTTCTTC